Shown below are 12 T cell receptor beta chains from a single sample sequenced in a study of blood T cell repertoires in COVID-19. TCRdb keeps only in-frame clones here, not all; method: immunoSEQ multiplex PCR. The data show some 200,000 clones, with 80% to 90% seen just once and about 8.9% held by the top ten. The sample was peripheral blood. The receptors originated from a middle-aged man with active or convalescent COVID-19.

The count of this clone is one. The chain recombines TRBV4-2 with TRBJ1-1, with 7 bases identical to TRBD1. The V gene's germline CDR1 is LGHNA and CDR2 YNFKEQ. The V and J ends lost 1 base and 8 bases, in that order; junction bases with no gene match: 7. The CDR3 runs 14 residues. In nucleotides, the CDR3 is TGTGCCAGCAGCCAAGCCGGGACAGACGGGGAAGCTTTCTTT. Translating it yields CASSQAGTDGEAFF.

Here the CDR3 DNA reads TGCGCCAGCAGCCCCCTGTGGGCCCGGGGGAATGAAAAACTGTTTTTT. Amino acids: CASSPLWARGNEKLFF. The chain uses TRBV4-1 and TRBJ1-4; D may be TRBD1 (5 bases). This CDR3 comprises 16 residues. Germline values: CDR1 MGHRA, CDR2 YSYEKL. The V and J ends lost 4 bases and 5 bases respectively, with 17 bases between them.

The genes are TRBV28 and TRBJ2-7; 8 bases map to TRBD1. The CDR3 is made up of 15 amino acids. With V trimmed by 3 bases and J by 1 base, 5 bases remained unmatched. Germline V gives CDR1 MDHEN, CDR2 SYDVKM. The CDR3 loop reads CASSLQGAFSYEQYF. CDR3 in DNA: TGTGCCAGCAGTTTGCAGGGGGCCTTTTCCTACGAGCAGTACTTC. The complete variable domain, with remaining parts taken from reference TRBV28 and TRBJ2-7, reads DVKVTQSSRYLVKRTGEKVFLECVQDMDHENMFWYRQDPGLGLRLIYFSYDVKMKEKGDIPEGYSVSREKKERFSLILESASTNQTSMYLCASSLQGAFSYEQYFGPGTRLTVT.

V is TRBV21-1 and J is TRBJ1-2; the D segment call TRBD1 is taken from the table without a DNA check. TRBV21-1 constitutes a pseudogene. The CDR3 spans 15 residues. CDR3 DNA sequence: TGTGCCAGCAGCAAAGGACAGGGCCTCGCCTATGGCTACACCTTC. It is translated as CASSKGQGLAYGYTF.

The chain joins TRBV5-6 to TRBJ2-7; possibly TRBD1 for D (5 bases). This CDR3 has 13 amino acids. V shed 4 bases and J shed 4 bases, with 12 bases lying between them. CDR1 is SGHDT, CDR2 YYEEEE, per germline. CDR3 sequence: CASSPTDKYEQYF. DNA for the CDR3: TGTGCCAGCAGCCCCACGGACAAGTACGAGCAGTACTTC.

The chain has TRBV24-1 and TRBJ2-2; 11 bases align to TRBD1. This CDR3 contains 15 residues. Losses at the gene ends were 12 bases for V and 3 bases for J; bases not matched to a gene: 8. Germline V gene lookup returns CDR1 KGHDR and CDR2 SFDVKD. The CDR3 sequence is CASTPGQGDTGELFF. CDR3 in DNA: TGTGCCTCCACACCGGGACAGGGGGACACCGGGGAGCTGTTTTTT.

The table lists this clone with a count of one. This sequence joins TRBV5-5 and TRBJ1-4; D not certain. The CDR3 sequence is 16 residues long. Per germline, CDR1 SGHKS and CDR2 YYEKEE (reference sequence). V lost 4 bases to trimming and J lost 0 bases, with 13 bases between them. The CDR3 loop reads CASSPGTAATNEKLFF. CDR3 nucleotide sequence: TGTGCCAGCAGCCCGGGAACCGCAGCAACTAATGAAAAACTGTTTTTT.

The chain recombines TRBV18 with TRBJ2-5, with D possibly being TRBD2 (6 bases). This CDR3 has 14 amino acids. V lost 6 bases, J lost 2 bases, and 13 bases lay in between. CDR1 and CDR2 from the germline V gene are KGHSH and LQKENI. CDR3 in DNA: TGTGCCAGCTCCCTGGGACTTCAGCAAGAGACCCAGTACTTC. Translated, it gives CASSLGLQQETQYF.

This clone was picked up one time. The V call is TRBV27, the J call TRBJ2-1; 7 bases align to TRBD2. In germline, CDR1 is MNHEY, CDR2 SMNVEV (reference sequence). With V trimmed by 7 bases and J by 4 bases, 10 bases remained unmatched. CDR3 length equals 15 residues. The CDR3 region has the DNA TGTGCCAGCACTGGAGGCGGGAGTCGATACAATGAGCAGTTCTTC. As protein: CASTGGGSRYNEQFF.

The CDR3 loop is CASSANRATNTEAFF. Here the CDR3 DNA reads TGTGCCAGCAGCGCTAACAGGGCCACCAACACTGAAGCTTTCTTT. The V and J genes are TRBV2 and TRBJ1-1; maybe TRBD1 (6 bases). CDR3 size: 15 residues. Germline V gene sequence: CDR1 SNHLY, CDR2 FYNNEI. The V and J ends lost 6 bases and 2 bases respectively, with 16 bases between them.

The chain couples TRBV15 to TRBJ1-1; no reliable D call. The V gene lost 4 bases and the J gene lost 0 bases, with 6 bases spanning the gap. Germline V lookup: CDR1 LNHNV, CDR2 YYDKDF (reference sequence). The CDR3 has 13 amino acids. The CDR3 here is CATSTNMNTEAFF. In DNA, the CDR3 is TGTGCCACCAGCACAAACATGAACACTGAAGCTTTCTTT.

This chain joins TRBV7-2 and TRBJ1-6, with 11 bases identical to TRBD1. Trimming removed 3 bases from V and 14 bases from J; junction bases left unmatched: 6. Germline CDR1 and CDR2: SGHTA and FQGNSA. The CDR3 runs to 14 residues. DNA of the CDR3: TGTGCCAGCAGCTTTCTGGGACAGGGGGATTCCCTCCACTTT. It yields the protein CASSFLGQGDSLHF. Based on the CDR3 plus reference TRBV7-2 and TRBJ1-6, the full variable domain is GAGVSQSPSNKVTEKGKDVELRCDPISGHTALYWYRQSLGQGLEFLIYFQGNSAPDKSGLPSDRFSAERTGGSVSTLTIQRTQQEDSAVYLCASSFLGQGDSLHFGNGTRLTVT.